This T cell receptor beta chain was identified in a study of T cell responses to AZD1222 COVID-19 vaccine (dated by TCRdb to the early 2020s). In the study overall: AZD1222 recipients whose second dose came at about 4 weeks and those whose second dose came at about 12 weeks were combined into one group, since spike-specific TCR depth and breadth did not differ between the two schedules. A total of about 240 trial participants underwent TCR sequencing, of whom 207 received two doses of AZD1222 and around 25 received two doses of the MenACWY control vaccine. Enrollment into the trials was organized by age into subgroups of 18-55, 56-69 and 70-plus years, and those subgroups contained roughly 150, 30 and 60 TCR-sequenced participants, respectively.

Comments on this clone: This clone's antigen is unknown. No clone much larger than this one lies a single base away; base qualities are absent.

Results the study describes overall, beyond this receptor: After two AZD1222 doses, spike-specific TCR breadth and depth were significantly higher than at day 0 and than in MenACWY recipients. Epitopes outside the regions mutated in the B.1.351 and B.1.1.7 variants were reportedly recognized by nearly half of the unique spike-specific TCRs. In the small 56-69-year group, the increase in depth fell short of significance, most likely because of low power. Most participants were white British and females outnumbered males, and the authors suggested that clonal diversity may have been underestimated. Conclusions about previously exposed vaccinees are limited, since just 5 or 6 AZD1222 recipients were seropositive for SARS-CoV-2 at baseline. CD4 TCRs associated with the vaccine covered the entire spike protein, and the dominant responses were in regions 160-218 and 743-854. No day 14 peak-response samples were available, so repertoires were characterized only after the peak T cell response.

Trimming at the junction amounts to 3 bases on V and 0 bases on J, and the germline ends lie 9 bases apart. From the germline V gene, CDR1 is MDHEN and CDR2 is SYDVKM. Inclusive of the bounding cysteine and phenylalanine, the CDR3 is 15 residues long. Here the CDR3 DNA is all that survives: 45 bases in frame from base 1. The CDR3 regions of human TCRbeta chains were subjected to immunosequencing. Under the source paper's analysis protocol: TCRs in the repertoires were matched against a reference library of SARS-CoV-2-specific TCRs that had been generated with the MIRA antigen-specificity platform. Breadth meant the fraction of unique TCRs that were SARS-CoV-2-associated, whereas depth meant the fraction of total T cells that were SARS-CoV-2-associated. Each spike-specific TCR was assigned to its reactive spike region and to a CD4 or CD8 class using the MIRA data. Log10-transformed breadth and depth values were compared by one-way ANOVA with Sidak's multiple comparisons tests. The clones in this table, taken by TCRdb from immuneACCESS, are in-frame only. Not every clone is retained; where verified, under half of the shortfall comes from an unresolved V gene, and the cause of the rest is unknown. V, J and clone size are those of that table, while D and trimming were read from the DNA. Across this sample there are 95,000 to 110,000 clones, with around 90% seen only once. The ten top clones hold around 9% of the sample.

According to the study, the label for this sample's time point signals: baseline before first vaccination. Vaccinee samples were obtained from the UK trials COV001 and COV002, which included a single-blind randomized controlled phase 2/3 trial of AZD1222 (ChAdOx1 nCoV-19) in healthy adults. For TCRbeta chain sequencing, PBMC samples from trial participants were taken at day 0 and at day 28 after the second dose. The TCR originated in an adult in good health. The sample consisted of peripheral blood, taken on day 0 of AZD1222 vaccination. The rearranged segments are TRBV28 and TRBJ2-4, with no D gene named confidently. The CDR3: CASSFLSIAKNIQYF. The DNA sequence is TGTGCCAGCAGTTTTCTTTCCATAGCCAAAAACATTCAGTACTTC.